A single sample is the source of the 17 T cell receptor beta chains below, sequenced in a study of T cells in tuberculosis (dated by TCRdb to 2017 to 2018). The library was built by means of the immunoSEQ multiplex PCR assay. TCRdb mirrors the immuneACCESS table, restricted to in-frame sequences. Some clones are absent from its copies; in checked studies, under half trace to an unresolved V gene, and the reason for the others is unknown. In this sample the table shows tens of thousands of clones, around 90% of which occur a single time. The ten largest clones take up about 2.4% of the sample. Interpreted using the paper, the time point label stands for: new active TB diagnosis, blood taken before or within 7 days of starting treatment. This specimen was PBMCs, taken at tuberculosis diagnosis. The receptors were gathered from an adult with tuberculosis.

This clone was detected only a few times. V and J are TRBV6-4 and TRBJ2-1; D remains ambiguous. Trimming shortened V by 0 bases and J by 1 base, and 7 bases separated the two germline ends. CDR1 and CDR2 (germline): MRHNA, SNTAGT. The CDR3 has 15 amino acids. The CDR3 nucleotides read TGTGCCAGCAGTGACTCTGGCCAATCCTACAATGAGCAGTTCTTC. This gives the protein CASSDSGQSYNEQFF.

The rearrangement links TRBV7-8 to TRBJ2-7; 10 bases fit TRBD2. Germline CDR1 reads SGHVS; CDR2 reads FQNEAQ. V lost 2 bases, J lost 7 bases, and 8 bases stayed unmatched. CDR3 length: 15 residues. The DNA for the CDR3 is TGTGCCAGCAGCTTATCTGGGCTAGCGGGGGTTGAGCAGTACTTC. Its translation is CASSLSGLAGVEQYF.

V usage is TRBV30 and J usage is TRBJ2-7; the D gene is possibly TRBD1 (5 bases). Germline CDR1 and CDR2: GTSNPN and SVGIG (reference sequence). The CDR3 has 12 residues. Trimming removed 1 base from V and 12 bases from J, with 16 bases in between. CDR3 sequence reads: CAWSEGQTAWYF. CDR3 in DNA: TGTGCCTGGAGTGAGGGGCAAACGGCGTGGTACTTC.

The rearrangement uses TRBV7-2 and TRBJ2-7, with TRBD2 matching over 10 bases. The CDR3 has 17 residues. Germline loops: CDR1 SGHTA, CDR2 FQGNSA. Trimming at V came to 7 bases and at J to 0 bases, leaving 12 bases not matched to a gene. The CDR3 DNA reads TGTGCCAGCACCAACGGCGGAGCGGGGGGGAGCTCCTACGAGCAGTACTTC. The encoded protein is CASTNGGAGGSSYEQYF.

This chain connects TRBV29-1 to TRBJ2-5; D gene uncertain. Per germline, CDR1 SQVTM and CDR2 ANQGSEA. This CDR3 is built from 12 residues. V was shortened by 4 bases and J by 5 bases, with 11 bases between the two germline ends. The CDR3 here is CSVGPEQETQYF. The CDR3 region has the DNA TGCAGCGTTGGGCCTGAACAGGAGACCCAGTACTTC.

CDR3: CASSQNRGASYGYTF. CDR3 bases: TGTGCCAGCAGCCAAAACAGGGGGGCAAGCTATGGCTACACCTTC. The genes are TRBV27 and TRBJ1-2; 8 nucleotides match TRBD1. V dropped 6 bases and J dropped 4; count of bases not matched to a gene: 10. The length of the CDR3 is 15 residues. CDR1 is MNHEY and CDR2 is SMNVEV in the germline V gene (reference sequence).

This clone is a singleton in its sample. The chain combines TRBV5-6 with TRBJ2-2; 11 bases agree with TRBD1. After removal of 4 bases from V and 5 bases from J, the junction contained 7 bases not matched to a gene. This CDR3 spans 16 amino acids. Germline CDR1 is SGHDT and CDR2 is YYEEEE. CDR3 loop: CASSTDRGRWTGELFF. CDR3 sequence (DNA): TGTGCCAGCAGCACGGACAGGGGGCGGTGGACCGGGGAGCTGTTTTTT.

This clone appeared once. V and J are TRBV6-6 and TRBJ1-1, with unresolved D. This CDR3 is 15 amino acids long. Trimming removed 2 bases at V and 3 bases at J, with 13 bases between. Germline V lookup: CDR1 MNHNY, CDR2 SVGAGI (reference sequence). The CDR3 coding sequence is TGTGCCAGCAGTTACCCGGCGGGTCCGGACACTGAAGCTTTCTTT. Amino acids: CASSYPAGPDTEAFF.

This chain joins TRBV15 and TRBJ1-1; 9 positions agree with TRBD1. V shed 3 bases and J 4 bases; nucleotides not matched to a gene: 6. Germline V gene data show CDR1 as LNHNV and CDR2 as YYDKDF (reference sequence). The CDR3 has 15 residues. The CDR3 reads CATSRARGQGTEAFF. CDR3 bases: TGTGCCACCAGCAGGGCGAGGGGACAGGGCACTGAAGCTTTCTTT.

The chain has TRBV5-1 and TRBJ1-1, with a tentative D call TRBD1 (6 bases). This CDR3 has 17 amino acids. Trimming removed 1 base from V and 3 bases from J, with 19 bases in between. Per germline, CDR1 SGHRS and CDR2 YFSETQ. The CDR3 DNA reads as TGCGCCAGCAGCTTGCGTCGACAGGTCCGGCAGGACACTGAAGCTTTCTTT. Its translation is CASSLRRQVRQDTEAFF.

This clone showed up just once. The chain uses TRBV7-7 and TRBJ2-1; 9 bases are a match to TRBD1. V was clipped by 5 bases and J by 6 bases; unmatched bases: 5. Germline V CDR1 and CDR2: SSHAT, FNYEAQ (reference sequence). The CDR3 is 14 residues long. This CDR3 reads CASSRTGVGNEQFF. The CDR3 bases are TGTGCCAGCAGCCGGACAGGGGTGGGCAATGAGCAGTTCTTC.

The chain couples TRBV28 to TRBJ2-7, with 7 bases matching TRBD2. From germline, CDR1 is MDHEN and CDR2 SYDVKM. This CDR3 contains 13 residues. V was pared by 4 bases and J by 1 base, with 1 base of the junction left unmatched. CDR3 sequence: CASSSGGSYEQYV. For the CDR3, the DNA is TGTGCCAGCAGTTCCGGGGGGTCCTACGAGCAGTACGTC.

The V call is TRBV10-3, the J call TRBJ2-1, with TRBD2 identical over 8 bases. The germline V gene has CDR1 ENHRY and CDR2 SYGVKD. Losses at the gene ends were 0 bases for V and 0 bases for J; bases not matched to a gene: 7. This CDR3 is built from 18 residues. The CDR3 is CAISESGLAGSSYNEQFF. The CDR3 DNA follows: TGTGCCATCAGTGAGTCGGGGTTAGCGGGGAGCTCCTACAATGAGCAGTTCTTC.

The CDR3 spells CASSPQGSGANVLTF. The CDR3 nucleotides read TGTGCCAGCAGCCCCCAGGGCTCTGGGGCCAACGTCCTGACTTTC. This chain joins TRBV7-8 and TRBJ2-6; D is perhaps TRBD1 (5 bases). Germline V CDR1 and CDR2: SGHVS, FQNEAQ. Deletions cut 5 bases from V and 0 bases from J, with 8 bases between. The CDR3 consists of 15 residues.

The chain uses TRBV4-2 and TRBJ2-5; D is undetermined. The V gene's germline CDR1 is LGHNA and CDR2 YNFKEQ. Trimming stripped 1 base from V and 4 bases from J, with 4 bases between. The CDR3 runs 12 residues. Here the CDR3 reads CASSQGGETQYF. The CDR3 bases are TGTGCCAGCAGCCAAGGAGGAGAGACCCAGTACTTC.

The V and J genes are TRBV30 and TRBJ1-1, with 11 bases lining up with TRBD1. J gave up 4 bases and V 0 bases, and 4 bases lay outside the gene matches. Germline V lookup: CDR1 GTSNPN, CDR2 SVGIG (reference sequence). The CDR3 consists of 15 residues. This CDR3 reads CAWSVHGTGGTEAFF. For the CDR3, the DNA is TGTGCCTGGAGTGTACACGGGACAGGGGGCACTGAAGCTTTCTTT.

This clone was seen a single time. The V call is TRBV12-5, the J call TRBJ1-1; D remains ambiguous. The germline V gene has CDR1 LGHNT and CDR2 FRNRAP. V was clipped by 7 bases and J by 0 bases, with 3 bases between them. The CDR3 is 11 amino acids. The CDR3 DNA reads TGTGCTAGTGCCTTGAACACTGAAGCTTTCTTT. Translated, it gives CASALNTEAFF.